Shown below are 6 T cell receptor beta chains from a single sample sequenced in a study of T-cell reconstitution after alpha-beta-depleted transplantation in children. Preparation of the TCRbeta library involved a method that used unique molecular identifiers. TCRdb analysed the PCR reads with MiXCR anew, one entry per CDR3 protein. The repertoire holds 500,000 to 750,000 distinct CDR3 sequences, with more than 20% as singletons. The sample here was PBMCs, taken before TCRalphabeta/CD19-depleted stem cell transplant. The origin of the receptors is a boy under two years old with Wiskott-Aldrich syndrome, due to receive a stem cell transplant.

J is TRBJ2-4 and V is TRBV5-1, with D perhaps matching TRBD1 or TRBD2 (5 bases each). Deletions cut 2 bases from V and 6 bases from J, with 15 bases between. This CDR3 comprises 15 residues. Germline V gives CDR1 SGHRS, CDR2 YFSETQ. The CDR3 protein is CASSFRDPEINIQYF. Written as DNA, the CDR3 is TGCGCCAGCAGCTTTCGGGACCCAGAGATAAACATTCAGTACTTC.

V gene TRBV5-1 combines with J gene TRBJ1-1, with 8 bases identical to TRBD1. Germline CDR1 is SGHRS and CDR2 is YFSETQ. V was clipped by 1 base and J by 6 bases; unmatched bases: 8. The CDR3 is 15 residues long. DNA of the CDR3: TGCGCCAGCAGCTTGACCGGGACAGGCTTTGCTGAAGCTTTCTTT. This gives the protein CASSLTGTGFAEAFF.

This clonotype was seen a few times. The CDR3 here is CASGGRGNQPQHF. The CDR3 DNA reads as TGTGCCAGCGGGGGGCGCGGCAATCAGCCCCAGCATTTT. V is TRBV7-9 and J is TRBJ1-5, with D possibly being TRBD1 (6 bases). The CDR3 covers 13 residues. In germline, CDR1 is SEHNR, CDR2 FQNEAQ (reference sequence). V dropped 8 bases and J dropped 2 bases, with 10 bases sitting between them.

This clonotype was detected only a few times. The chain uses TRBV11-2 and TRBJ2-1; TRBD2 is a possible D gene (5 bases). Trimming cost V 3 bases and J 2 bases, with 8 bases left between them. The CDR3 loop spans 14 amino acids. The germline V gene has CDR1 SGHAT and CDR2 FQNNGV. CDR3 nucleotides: TGTGCCAGCAGCTTGGCTAGCCCCTACAATGAGCAGTTCTTC. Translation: CASSLASPYNEQFF.

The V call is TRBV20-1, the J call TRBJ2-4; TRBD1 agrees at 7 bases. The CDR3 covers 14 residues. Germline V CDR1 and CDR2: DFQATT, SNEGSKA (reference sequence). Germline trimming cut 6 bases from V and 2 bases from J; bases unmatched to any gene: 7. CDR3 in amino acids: CSAPRQGSKNIQYF. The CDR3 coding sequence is TGCAGTGCCCCAAGACAGGGTTCCAAAAACATTCAGTACTTC.

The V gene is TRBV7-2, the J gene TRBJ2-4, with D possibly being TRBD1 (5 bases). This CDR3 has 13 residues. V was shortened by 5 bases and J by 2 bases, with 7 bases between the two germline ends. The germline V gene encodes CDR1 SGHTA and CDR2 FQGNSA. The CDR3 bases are TGTGCCAGCAGCGACAGTCCCAAAAACATTCAGTACTTC. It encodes CASSDSPKNIQYF.